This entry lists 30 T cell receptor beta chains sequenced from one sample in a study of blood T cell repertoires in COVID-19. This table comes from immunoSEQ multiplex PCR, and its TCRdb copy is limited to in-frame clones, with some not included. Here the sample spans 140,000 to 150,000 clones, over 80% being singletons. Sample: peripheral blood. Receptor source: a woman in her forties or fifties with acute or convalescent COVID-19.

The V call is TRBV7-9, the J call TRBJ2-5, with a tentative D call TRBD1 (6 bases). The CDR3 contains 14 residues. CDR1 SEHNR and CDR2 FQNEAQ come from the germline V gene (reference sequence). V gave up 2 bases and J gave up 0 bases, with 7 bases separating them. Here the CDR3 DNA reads TGTGCCAGCAGCTTACGGGACAACCAAGAGACCCAGTACTTC. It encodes CASSLRDNQETQYF.

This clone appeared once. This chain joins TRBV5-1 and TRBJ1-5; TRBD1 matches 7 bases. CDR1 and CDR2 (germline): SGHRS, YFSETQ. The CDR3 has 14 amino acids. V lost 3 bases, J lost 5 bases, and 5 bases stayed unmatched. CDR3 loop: CASSYGTDDQPQHF. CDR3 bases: TGCGCCAGCAGCTACGGGACAGACGATCAGCCCCAGCATTTT.

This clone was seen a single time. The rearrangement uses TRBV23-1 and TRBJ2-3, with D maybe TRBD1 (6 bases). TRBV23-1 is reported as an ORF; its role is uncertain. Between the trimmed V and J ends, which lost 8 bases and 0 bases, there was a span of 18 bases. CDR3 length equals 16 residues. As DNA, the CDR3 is TGCGCCAGCTTGAGTCACGGACAGCCGAGCACAGATACGCAGTATTTT. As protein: CASLSHGQPSTDTQYF.

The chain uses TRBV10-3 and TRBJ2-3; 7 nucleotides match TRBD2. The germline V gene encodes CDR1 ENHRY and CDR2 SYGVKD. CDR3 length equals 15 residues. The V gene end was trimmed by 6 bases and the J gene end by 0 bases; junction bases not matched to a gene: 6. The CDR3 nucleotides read TGTGCCATCAGCGAGCTAGCGGAAAGCACAGATACGCAGTATTTT. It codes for CAISELAESTDTQYF.

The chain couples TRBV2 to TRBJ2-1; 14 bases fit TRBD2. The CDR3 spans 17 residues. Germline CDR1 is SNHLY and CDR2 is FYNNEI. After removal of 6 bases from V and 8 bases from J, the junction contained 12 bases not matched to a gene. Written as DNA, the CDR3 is TGTGCCAGCAGGGGGACTAGCGGGAGAGGGGTCGGGGATGAGCAGTTCTTC. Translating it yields CASRGTSGRGVGDEQFF.

The CDR3 DNA reads as TGCGCCAGCAGCTTAGGAAACAGGGGAGGAGCAAACACCGGGGAGCTGTTTTTT. As protein: CASSLGNRGGANTGELFF. The chain recombines TRBV5-1 with TRBJ2-2; D might be TRBD1 (7 bases). CDR3 length: 18 amino acids. Trimming removed 2 bases at V and 2 bases at J, with 19 bases between. From germline, CDR1 is SGHRS and CDR2 YFSETQ.

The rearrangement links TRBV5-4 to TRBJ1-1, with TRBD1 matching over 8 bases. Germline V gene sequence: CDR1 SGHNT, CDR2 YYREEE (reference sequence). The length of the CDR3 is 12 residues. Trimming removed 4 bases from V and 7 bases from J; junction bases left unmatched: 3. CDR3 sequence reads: CASSHGQGEAFF. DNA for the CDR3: TGTGCCAGCAGCCACGGACAGGGTGAAGCTTTCTTT.

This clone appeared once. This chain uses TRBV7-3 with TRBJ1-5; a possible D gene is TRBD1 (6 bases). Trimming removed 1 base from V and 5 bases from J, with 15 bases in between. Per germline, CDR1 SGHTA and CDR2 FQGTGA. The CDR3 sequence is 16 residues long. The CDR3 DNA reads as TGTGCCAGCAGCTTAAGAAGGCGGCAGGGGCATCAGCCCCAGCATTTT. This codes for CASSLRRRQGHQPQHF.

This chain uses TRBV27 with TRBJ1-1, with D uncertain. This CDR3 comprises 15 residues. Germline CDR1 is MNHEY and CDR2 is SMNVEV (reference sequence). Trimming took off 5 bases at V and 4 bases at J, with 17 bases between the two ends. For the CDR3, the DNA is TGTGCCAGCAGTCCCCCCAGAGCGATGGGCACTGAAGCTTTCTTT. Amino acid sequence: CASSPPRAMGTEAFF.

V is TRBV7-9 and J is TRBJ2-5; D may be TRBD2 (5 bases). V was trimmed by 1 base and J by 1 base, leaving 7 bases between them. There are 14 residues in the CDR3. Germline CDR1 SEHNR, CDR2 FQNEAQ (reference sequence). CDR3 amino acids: CASSLDGSQETQYF. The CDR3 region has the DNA TGTGCCAGCAGCTTAGATGGGAGCCAAGAGACCCAGTACTTC.

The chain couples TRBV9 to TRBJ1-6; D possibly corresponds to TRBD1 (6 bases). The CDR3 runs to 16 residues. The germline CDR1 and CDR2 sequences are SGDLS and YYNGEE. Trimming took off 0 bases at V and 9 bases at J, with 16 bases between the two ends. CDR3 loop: CASSVEHVGGVSPLHF. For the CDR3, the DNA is TGTGCCAGCAGCGTAGAACACGTTGGGGGCGTTTCACCCCTCCACTTT.

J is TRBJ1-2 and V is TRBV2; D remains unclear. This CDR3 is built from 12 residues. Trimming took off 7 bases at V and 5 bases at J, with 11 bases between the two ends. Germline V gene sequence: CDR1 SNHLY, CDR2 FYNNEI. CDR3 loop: CASTEEGYGYTF. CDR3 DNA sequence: TGTGCCAGCACGGAGGAAGGGTATGGCTACACCTTC.

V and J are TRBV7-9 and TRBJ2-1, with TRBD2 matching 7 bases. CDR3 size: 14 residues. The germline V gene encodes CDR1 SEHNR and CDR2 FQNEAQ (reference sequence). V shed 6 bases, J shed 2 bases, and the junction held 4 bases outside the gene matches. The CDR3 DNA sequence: TGTGCCAGCAGTCAAAGCGGGGCCTACAATGAGCAGTTCTTC. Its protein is CASSQSGAYNEQFF.

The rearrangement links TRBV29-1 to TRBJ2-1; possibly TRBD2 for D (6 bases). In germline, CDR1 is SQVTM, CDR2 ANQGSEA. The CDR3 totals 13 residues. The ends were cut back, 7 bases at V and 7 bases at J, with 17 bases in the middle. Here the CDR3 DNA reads TGCAGCGCCATGGGCGGGGCCGGGAATGAGCAGTTCTTC. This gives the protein CSAMGGAGNEQFF.

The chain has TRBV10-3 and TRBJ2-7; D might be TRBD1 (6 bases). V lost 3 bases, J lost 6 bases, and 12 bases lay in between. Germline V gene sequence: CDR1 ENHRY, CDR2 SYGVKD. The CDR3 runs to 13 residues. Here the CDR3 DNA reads TGTGCCATCAGTGAAAAAGTGACAGGCGAGCAGTACTTC. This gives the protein CAISEKVTGEQYF.

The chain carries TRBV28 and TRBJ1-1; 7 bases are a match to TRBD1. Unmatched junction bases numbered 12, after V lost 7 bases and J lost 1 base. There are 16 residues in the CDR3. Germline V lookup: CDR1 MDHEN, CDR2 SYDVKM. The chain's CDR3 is CASIPRSGGSNTEAFF. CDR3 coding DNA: TGTGCCAGCATTCCGAGGTCAGGGGGATCGAACACTGAAGCTTTCTTT.

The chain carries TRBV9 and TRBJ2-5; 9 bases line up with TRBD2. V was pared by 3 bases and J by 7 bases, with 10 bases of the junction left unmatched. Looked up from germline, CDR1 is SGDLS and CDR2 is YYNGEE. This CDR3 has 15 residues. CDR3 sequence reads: CASSGGGSGRTTQYF. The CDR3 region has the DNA TGTGCCAGCAGCGGAGGGGGTAGCGGGAGAACGACCCAGTACTTC.

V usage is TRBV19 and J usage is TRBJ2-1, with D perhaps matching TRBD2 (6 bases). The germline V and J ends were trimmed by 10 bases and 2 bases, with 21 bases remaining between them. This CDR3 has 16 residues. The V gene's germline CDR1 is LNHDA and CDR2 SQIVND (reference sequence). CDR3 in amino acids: CAKPPWGDLPYNEQFF. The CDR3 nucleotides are TGTGCCAAACCACCATGGGGGGACCTCCCCTACAATGAGCAGTTCTTC. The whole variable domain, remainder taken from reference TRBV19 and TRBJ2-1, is DGGITQSPKYLFRKEGQNVTLSCEQNLNHDAMYWYRQDPGQGLRLIYYSQIVNDFQKGDIAEGYSVSREKKESFPLTVTSAQKNPTAFYLCAKPPWGDLPYNEQFFGPGTRLTVL.

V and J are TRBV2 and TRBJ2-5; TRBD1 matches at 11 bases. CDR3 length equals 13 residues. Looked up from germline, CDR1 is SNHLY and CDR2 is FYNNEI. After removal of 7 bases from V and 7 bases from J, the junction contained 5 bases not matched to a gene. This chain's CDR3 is CASTTGTGGTQYF. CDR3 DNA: TGTGCCAGCACTACCGGGACAGGGGGGACCCAGTACTTC.

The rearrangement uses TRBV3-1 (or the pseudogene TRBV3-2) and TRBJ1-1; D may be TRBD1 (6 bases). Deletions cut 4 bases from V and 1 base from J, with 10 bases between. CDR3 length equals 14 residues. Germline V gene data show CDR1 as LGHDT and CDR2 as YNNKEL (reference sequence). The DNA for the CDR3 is TGTGCCAGCAGCCTGACAGGTGAGAACACTGAAGCTTTCTTT. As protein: CASSLTGENTEAFF.

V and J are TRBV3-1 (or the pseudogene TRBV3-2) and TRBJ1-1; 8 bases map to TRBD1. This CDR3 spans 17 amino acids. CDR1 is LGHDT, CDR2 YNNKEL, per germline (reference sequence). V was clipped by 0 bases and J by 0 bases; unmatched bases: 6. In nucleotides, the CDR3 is TGTGCCAGCAGCCAAGATTGGGGACAGGACATGAACACTGAAGCTTTCTTT. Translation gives CASSQDWGQDMNTEAFF.

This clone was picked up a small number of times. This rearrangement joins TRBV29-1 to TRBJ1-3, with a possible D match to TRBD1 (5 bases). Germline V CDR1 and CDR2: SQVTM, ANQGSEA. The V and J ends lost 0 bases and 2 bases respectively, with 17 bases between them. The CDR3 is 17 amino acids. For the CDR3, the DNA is TGCAGCGTTGAAGACACAGCTGGGGGGGTAACTGGAAACACCATATATTTT. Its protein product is CSVEDTAGGVTGNTIYF.

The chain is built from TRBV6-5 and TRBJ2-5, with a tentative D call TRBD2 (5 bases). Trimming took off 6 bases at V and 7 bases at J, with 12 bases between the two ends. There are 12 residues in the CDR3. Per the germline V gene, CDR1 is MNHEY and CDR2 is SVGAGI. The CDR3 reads CASRASTGTQYF. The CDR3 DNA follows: TGTGCCAGCAGAGCTAGCACGGGGACCCAGTACTTC.

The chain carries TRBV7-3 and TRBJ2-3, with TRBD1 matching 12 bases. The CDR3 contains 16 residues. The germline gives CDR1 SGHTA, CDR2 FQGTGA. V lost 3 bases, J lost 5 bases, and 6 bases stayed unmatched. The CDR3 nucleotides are TGTGCCAGCAGCTTGGGGACAGGGGGCGTGTTAGATACGCAGTATTTT. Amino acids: CASSLGTGGVLDTQYF.

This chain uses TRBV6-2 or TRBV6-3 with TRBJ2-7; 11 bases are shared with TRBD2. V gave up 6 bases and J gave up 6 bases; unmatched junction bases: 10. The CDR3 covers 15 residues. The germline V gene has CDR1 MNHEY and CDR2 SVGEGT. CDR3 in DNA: TGTGCCAGCAGCCTCCGACTAGCGGGGCTTCGCGAGCAGTACTTC. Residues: CASSLRLAGLREQYF.

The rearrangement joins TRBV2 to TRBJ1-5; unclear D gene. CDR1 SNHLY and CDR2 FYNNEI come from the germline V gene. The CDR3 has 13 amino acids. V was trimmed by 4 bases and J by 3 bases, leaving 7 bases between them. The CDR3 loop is CASSVEVNQPQHF. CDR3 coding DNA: TGTGCCAGCAGTGTTGAGGTCAATCAGCCCCAGCATTTT.

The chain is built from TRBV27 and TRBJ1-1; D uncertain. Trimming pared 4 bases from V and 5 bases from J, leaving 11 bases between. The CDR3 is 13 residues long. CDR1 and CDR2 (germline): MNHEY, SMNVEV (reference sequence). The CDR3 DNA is TGTGCCAGCAGTTGGAGAGAACAAACTGAAGCTTTCTTT. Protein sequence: CASSWREQTEAFF.

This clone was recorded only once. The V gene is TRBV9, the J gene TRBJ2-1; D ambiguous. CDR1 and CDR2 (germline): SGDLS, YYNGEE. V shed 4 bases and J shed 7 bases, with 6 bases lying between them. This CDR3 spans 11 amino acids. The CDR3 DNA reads TGTGCCAGCAGCAATAGTAATGAGCAGTTCTTC. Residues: CASSNSNEQFF.

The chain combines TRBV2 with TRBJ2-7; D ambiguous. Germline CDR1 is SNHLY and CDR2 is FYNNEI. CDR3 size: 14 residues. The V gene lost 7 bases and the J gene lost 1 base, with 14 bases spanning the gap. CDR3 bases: TGTGCCAGCATGGCCGAACCCCTTTCCTACGAGCAGTACTTC. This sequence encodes CASMAEPLSYEQYF. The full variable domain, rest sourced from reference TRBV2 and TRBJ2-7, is EPEVTQTPSHQVTQMGQEVILRCVPISNHLYFYWYRQILGQKVEFLVSFYNNEISEKSEIFDDQFSVERPDGSNFTLKIRSTKLEDSAMYFCASMAEPLSYEQYFGPGTRLTVT.

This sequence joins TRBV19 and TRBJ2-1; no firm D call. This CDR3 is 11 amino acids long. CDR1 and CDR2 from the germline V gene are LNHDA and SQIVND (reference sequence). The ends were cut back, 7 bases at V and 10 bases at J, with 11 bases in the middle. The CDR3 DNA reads TGTGCCAGTAAACGCCACTACGAGCAGTTCTTC. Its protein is CASKRHYEQFF.